This T cell receptor beta chain was observed in a study of CD8+ T cells in alopecia areata. Findings of the study overall: Lesional scalp displayed greater clonality than normal scalp, most notably in alopecia totalis/universalis. Mouse data revealed clearer TCR sharing than patient data did, a gap possibly tied to HLA.

A note on this clone: Antigen unknown.

Sequencing used cDNA as its template, made by extracting RNA and reverse transcribing it. Profiled with immunoSEQ multiplex PCR; TCRdb holds only in-frame clones, not every one. The sample shows over 85,000 clones, about two fifths of them seen only once. The study team obtained lesional scalp punch biopsies and peripheral blood from alopecia areata patients. Trimming cost V 2 bases and J 2 bases, with 12 bases left between them. The CDR3 spans 15 residues. Source material: CD4+ T cells sorted from blood. This rearrangement joins TRBV23-1 to TRBJ2-5, with unresolved D. TRBV23-1 is an ORF, and what it does is uncertain. This receptor was obtained from a human donor with alopecia areata. The CDR3 DNA reads as TGCGCCAGCAGTCAAGCGACCCCCGGGCAAGAGACCCAGTACTTC. This codes for CASSQATPGQETQYF.